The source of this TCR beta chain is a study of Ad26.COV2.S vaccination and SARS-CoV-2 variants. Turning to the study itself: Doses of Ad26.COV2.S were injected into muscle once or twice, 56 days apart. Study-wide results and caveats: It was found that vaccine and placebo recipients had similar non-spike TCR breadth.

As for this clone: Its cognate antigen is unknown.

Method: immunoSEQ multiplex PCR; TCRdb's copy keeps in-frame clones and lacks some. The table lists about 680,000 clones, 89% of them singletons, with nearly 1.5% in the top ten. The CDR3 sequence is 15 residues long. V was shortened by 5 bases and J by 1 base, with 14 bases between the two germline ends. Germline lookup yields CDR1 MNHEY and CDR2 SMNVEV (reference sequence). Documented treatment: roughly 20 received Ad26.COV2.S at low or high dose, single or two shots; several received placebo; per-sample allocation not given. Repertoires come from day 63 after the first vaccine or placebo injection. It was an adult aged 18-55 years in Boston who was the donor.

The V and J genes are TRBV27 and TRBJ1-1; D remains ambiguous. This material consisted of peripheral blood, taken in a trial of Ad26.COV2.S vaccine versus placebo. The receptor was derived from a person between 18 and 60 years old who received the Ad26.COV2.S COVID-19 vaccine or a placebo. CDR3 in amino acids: CASSTATAPNTEAFF. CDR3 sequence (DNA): TGTGCCAGCAGTACCGCGACGGCCCCGAACACTGAAGCTTTCTTT.